This T cell receptor (beta chain) appears in the sequencing data of a study of T cell responses to AZD1222 COVID-19 vaccine (TCRdb year 2021). As for the study more broadly: Because spike-specific TCR depth and breadth did not differ between the two schedules, AZD1222 recipients who got a second dose at roughly 4 weeks were pooled with those who got a second dose at roughly 12 weeks. TCR sequencing covered more than 230 trial participants: about 210 given two doses of AZD1222 and approximately 25 given two doses of MenACWY control vaccine. Trial participants were enrolled into age subgroups of 18-55, 56-69 and 70-plus years, which contained roughly 150, 30 and 60 TCR-sequenced participants, respectively.

The CDR3 regions of human TCRbeta chains were analyzed by immunosequencing. Regarding the original processing steps: Repertoire TCRs were matched against a reference library of SARS-CoV-2-specific TCRs generated with the MIRA antigen-specificity platform. Breadth was defined as the fraction of unique TCRs that were SARS-CoV-2-associated, and depth was defined as the fraction of total T cells that were SARS-CoV-2-associated. Each spike-specific TCR was assigned to its reactive spike region and to a CD4 or CD8 class using the MIRA data. Log10-transformed breadth and depth values were compared by one-way ANOVA with Sidak's multiple comparisons tests. In TCRdb, the immuneACCESS table is reduced to in-frame sequences with V and J assigned. These tables do not hold every clone; where another copy was compared, an unresolved V gene accounts for under half, and the others remain unexplained. The V and J calls and clone size are taken from that table; D and trimming were inferred from the DNA. This sample has 95,000 to 150,000 clones in its table, and around 82% of those were observed once. Around 6.2% of the sample comes from the top ten.

The time point label corresponds to: baseline before first vaccination. The vaccinee samples were drawn from two UK trials, COV001 and COV002, one of which was a single-blind randomized controlled phase 2/3 trial testing AZD1222 (ChAdOx1 nCoV-19) in healthy adults. Trial participant PBMC samples were collected at day 0 and day 28 after the second dose for TCRbeta chain sequencing. Of note for this clone: The target of this receptor is not known. No much larger clone exists at a distance of one base, and base qualities are not known.

General findings and caveats noted by the study authors: The 56-69-year group was small, and its depth increase did not reach significance, likely because of low power. Reportedly, almost half of the unique spike-specific TCRs recognized epitopes lying outside the regions that are mutated in the B.1.351 and B.1.1.7 variants. Vaccine-associated CD4 TCRs spanned the whole spike protein, with dominant responses in regions 160-218 and 743-854. After two AZD1222 doses, spike-specific TCR breadth and depth were significantly higher than at day 0 and than in MenACWY recipients. Participants were mostly white British, with more females than males. The authors suggested clonal diversity may have been underestimated. Because no day 14 peak-response samples were available, repertoires were characterized only after the peak T cell response. Only a handful of AZD1222 recipients were SARS-CoV-2 seropositive at baseline, limiting conclusions about previously exposed vaccinees.

This clonotype was sampled from an adult in good health. This material consisted of peripheral blood, taken on day 0 of AZD1222 vaccination.

Read as DNA, the sequence is TGTGCCAGCAAACTACCGGACAGGGGATACAGCTCACCCCTCCACTTT. Translated, it reads CASKLPDRGYSSPLHF. The sequence links TRBV19 to TRBJ1-6; TRBD1 lines up with 9 middle nucleotides. CDR1 and CDR2 were assigned from the germline V gene (reference sequence) as LNHDA and SQIVND. V trim: 9 bases; J trim: 10 bases; unmatched bases: 16. The CDR3 runs 16 residues from the cysteine to the phenylalanine. Just CDR3 DNA is preserved here, 48 bases in frame from base 1.